A single sample is the source of the 21 T cell receptor beta chains below, sequenced in a study of blood T cell repertoires in COVID-19 (dated by TCRdb to about 2020). The library was obtained by the immunoSEQ multiplex PCR assay. The immuneACCESS repertoire file appears here via TCRdb, limited to in-frame rearrangements. These files lack a portion of the clones; in checked studies, under half of the deficit traces to unresolved V genes, and the cause of the others is not known. This sample comprises roughly 250,000 clones, about nine tenths of them detected only once. 1.5% to 2% of the sample is in the top ten clones. Sequenced sample: PBMCs or T cells enriched from blood (not recorded which). The receptors stem from a woman between 18 and 29 years old who had recovered from COVID-19.

In regard to this clone: At one end, the junction sequence differs from germline, possibly due to a read error. This rearrangement joins TRBV18 to TRBJ2-3, with a possible D match to TRBD2 (5 bases). Germline CDR1 reads KGHSH; CDR2 reads LQKENI. The CDR3 runs to 12 residues. As DNA, the CDR3 is TGTGCCAGCTCACCACCGGGAGATGCGCAGTATTTT. Translating gives CASSPPGDAQYF.

The rearrangement joins TRBV29-1 to TRBJ1-1; tentative D call: TRBD1 (6 bases). V was cut by 6 bases and J by 3 bases, with 17 bases left in between. The CDR3 covers 14 residues. CDR1 SQVTM and CDR2 ANQGSEA come from the germline V gene. CDR3 loop: CSVRQVVLDTEAFF. The CDR3 DNA sequence: TGCAGCGTCCGACAGGTGGTTTTGGACACTGAAGCTTTCTTT.

Remarks on this clone: Additional DNA sequences in this sample encode the identical CDR3. This chain uses TRBV9 with TRBJ2-5; possibly TRBD2 for D (6 bases). The CDR3 length is 14 residues. Trimming removed 0 bases at V and 5 bases at J, with 11 bases between. Germline lookup yields CDR1 SGDLS and CDR2 YYNGEE. The CDR3 sequence is CASSVGQGGETQYF. CDR3 sequence (DNA): TGTGCCAGCAGCGTAGGGCAGGGAGGTGAGACCCAGTACTTC.

This clone was counted a few times. This sequence joins TRBV28 and TRBJ1-2; 8 bases agree with TRBD1. From germline, CDR1 is MDHEN and CDR2 SYDVKM. V shed 5 bases and J 5 bases; nucleotides not matched to a gene: 13. The CDR3 sequence is 16 residues long. The CDR3 DNA reads as TGTGCCAGCAGTCAAACCCTAACAGGGGGTGCTTATGGCTACACCTTC. This codes for CASSQTLTGGAYGYTF.

J is TRBJ1-2 and V is TRBV27; 7 bases are shared with TRBD1. J gave up 3 bases and V 7 bases, and 5 bases lay outside the gene matches. CDR3 length equals 13 residues. Germline V gene data show CDR1 as MNHEY and CDR2 as SMNVEV (reference sequence). This chain's CDR3 is CASKRGQHYGYTF. The CDR3 DNA reads as TGTGCCAGCAAACGGGGACAGCACTATGGCTACACCTTC.

This clone was detected only a few times. This CDR3 reads CASSPGTSAGGTDTQYF. CDR3 coding DNA: TGTGCCAGCAGCCCCGGGACTAGCGCGGGTGGGACAGATACGCAGTATTTT. J is TRBJ2-3 and V is TRBV5-4; 10 bases fit TRBD2. J was trimmed by 3 bases and V by 4 bases; bases with no gene match: 11. From germline, CDR1 is SGHNT and CDR2 YYREEE (reference sequence). The CDR3 has 17 amino acids.

This rearrangement joins TRBV5-1 to TRBJ1-4; 9 bases line up with TRBD1. V gave up 3 bases and J gave up 7 bases; unmatched junction bases: 4. This CDR3 has 14 residues. Germline-derived CDR1 and CDR2 are SGHRS and YFSETQ. The CDR3 loop is CASSSGTGSEKLFF. The CDR3 DNA reads as TGCGCCAGCAGCTCCGGGACAGGGAGTGAAAAACTGTTTTTT.

The CDR3: CASSRGGAGTDTQYF. CDR3 DNA: TGTGCCAGCAGCCGAGGGGGCGCGGGCACAGATACGCAGTATTTT. The chain carries TRBV6-6 and TRBJ2-3, with 7 bases fitting TRBD1. Germline V gives CDR1 MNHNY, CDR2 SVGAGI (reference sequence). The junction had 7 bases not matched to a gene; V was cut back by 6 bases and J by 1 base. The CDR3 covers 15 residues.

The rearrangement uses TRBV5-5 and TRBJ2-3; TRBD2 matches at 9 bases. This CDR3 has 16 amino acids. V gave up 3 bases and J gave up 0 bases; unmatched junction bases: 5. The germline V gene encodes CDR1 SGHKS and CDR2 YYEKEE (reference sequence). CDR3 protein: CASSSLAGASTDTQYF. The CDR3 nucleotides read TGTGCCAGCAGCTCGTTAGCGGGAGCGAGCACAGATACGCAGTATTTT.

The chain has TRBV7-3 and TRBJ1-1, with TRBD1 identical over 7 bases. The CDR3 contains 18 residues. V gave up 1 base and J gave up 0 bases; unmatched junction bases: 11. Looked up from germline, CDR1 is SGHTA and CDR2 is FQGTGA. CDR3 coding DNA: TGTGCCAGCAGCTTAATCCCCTTGACAGGGACATTGAACACTGAAGCTTTCTTT. Amino acid sequence: CASSLIPLTGTLNTEAFF.

This chain connects TRBV9 to TRBJ2-2; 9 bases are a match to TRBD1. The CDR3 has 15 amino acids. V dropped 4 bases and J dropped 4; count of bases not matched to a gene: 5. Germline lookup yields CDR1 SGDLS and CDR2 YYNGEE. This CDR3 reads CASSTGGSGTGELFF. The CDR3 region has the DNA TGTGCCAGCAGCACAGGGGGCTCGGGCACCGGGGAGCTGTTTTTT.

This clone was detected only once. The chain combines TRBV19 with TRBJ1-3; no reliable D call. V lost 6 bases and J 3 bases, leaving 9 bases between the germline ends. From germline, CDR1 is LNHDA and CDR2 SQIVND (reference sequence). The CDR3 has 13 amino acids. This CDR3 is CASRVSSGNTIYF. The CDR3 DNA reads as TGTGCCAGTAGGGTGTCTAGTGGAAACACCATATATTTT.

V and J are TRBV6-5 and TRBJ2-1; D is unclear. The ends were cut back, 6 bases at V and 0 bases at J, with 6 bases in the middle. Germline assignment: CDR1 MNHEY and CDR2 SVGAGI. CDR3 size: 13 residues. The CDR3 nucleotides are TGTGCCAGCAGCTTTAGCTCCTACAATGAGCAGTTCTTC. Translating it yields CASSFSSYNEQFF.

The genes are TRBV9 and TRBJ1-2; unclear D gene. The germline V gene encodes CDR1 SGDLS and CDR2 YYNGEE. CDR3 length equals 13 residues. Trimming removed 0 bases from V and 3 bases from J, with 6 bases in between. The DNA for the CDR3 is TGTGCCAGCAGCGTAGTTGTAGACTATGGCTACACCTTC. Protein product: CASSVVVDYGYTF.

The CDR3 loop is CATSREGGISGNTIYF. The CDR3 DNA reads as TGTGCCACCAGCAGAGAAGGGGGTATCTCTGGAAACACCATATATTTT. This chain uses TRBV15 with TRBJ1-3, with D maybe TRBD1 (6 bases). The CDR3 contains 16 residues. Per the germline V gene, CDR1 is LNHNV and CDR2 is YYDKDF (reference sequence). Trimming removed 0 bases from V and 0 bases from J, with 9 bases in between.

This chain uses TRBV5-1 with TRBJ2-3, with 8 bases identical to TRBD2. CDR3 length: 15 amino acids. In germline, CDR1 is SGHRS, CDR2 YFSETQ. With 5 bases clipped from V and 5 bases from J, the junction kept 10 bases outside the gene matches. CDR3 loop: CASRNSGRAGDTQYF. The CDR3 DNA reads TGCGCCAGCAGAAACTCCGGGAGGGCCGGAGATACGCAGTATTTT.

The V call is TRBV7-2, the J call TRBJ1-4; perhaps TRBD1 as D (5 bases). Germline V gene data show CDR1 as SGHTA and CDR2 as FQGNSA. Trimming took 3 bases from V and 11 from J, leaving 13 bases between them. The CDR3 totals 13 residues. The CDR3 coding sequence is TGTGCCAGCAGCTTCAGCAGGGAACAGAAACTGTTTTTT. Residues: CASSFSREQKLFF.

V and J are TRBV7-6 and TRBJ1-5, with no clear D. The CDR3 runs 13 residues. V was trimmed by 6 bases and J by 9 bases, leaving 15 bases between them. Germline V gene data show CDR1 as SGHVS and CDR2 as FNYEAQ. The CDR3 sequence is CASRRTPEAPQHF. CDR3 bases: TGTGCCAGCAGAAGGACTCCCGAGGCGCCCCAGCATTTT.

The V gene is TRBV2, the J gene TRBJ2-3; perhaps TRBD1 as D (5 bases). The CDR3 runs to 11 residues. The V end was cut by 6 bases, the J end by 6 bases, with 7 bases between. The germline CDR1 and CDR2 sequences are SNHLY and FYNNEI. The CDR3 nucleotides read TGTGCCAGCAGGGGGCCGGATACGCAGTATTTT. Translation: CASRGPDTQYF. The complete variable domain, with remaining parts taken from reference TRBV2 and TRBJ2-3, reads EPEVTQTPSHQVTQMGQEVILRCVPISNHLYFYWYRQILGQKVEFLVSFYNNEISEKSEIFDDQFSVERPDGSNFTLKIRSTKLEDSAMYFCASRGPDTQYFGPGTRLTVL.

This chain uses TRBV19 with TRBJ1-2; D is perhaps TRBD1 (5 bases). The germline V gene encodes CDR1 LNHDA and CDR2 SQIVND (reference sequence). The length of the CDR3 is 14 residues. V was trimmed by 4 bases and J by 1 base, leaving 10 bases between them. The CDR3 bases are TGTGCCAGTAGTAAGCAACAGGTTAACTATGGCTACACCTTC. Protein: CASSKQQVNYGYTF.

The gene calls are TRBV5-1 and TRBJ2-2; TRBD2 matches at 7 bases. Germline V gives CDR1 SGHRS, CDR2 YFSETQ. The ends lost 1 base at V and 8 bases at J; junction bases unmatched: 8. The CDR3 sequence is 15 residues long. The CDR3 coding sequence is TGCGCCAGCAGCTTGCGGGGGGACGGTGGAGGGGAGCTGTTTTTT. Translating it yields CASSLRGDGGGELFF.